This is a list of T cell receptor beta chains from one sample in a study of cytomegalovirus exposure and HLA in healthy donors. Only in-frame clones appear in the TCRdb table, and some are missing; sequencing was by immunoSEQ multiplex PCR. This repertoire includes about 140,000 clones. Sequenced: PBMCs. These TCRs come from a male donor in good health and CMV-seronegative. The CDR3 runs from the conserved cysteine through the conserved F or W. A D gene is named only where the DNA matches it firmly.

D gene,J gene,V gene,CDR3 DNA,CDR3 protein
TRBD1,TRBJ2-7,TRBV9,TGTGCCAGCAGCGTTGGGACAGGGACCATTTACGAGCAGTACTTC,CASSVGTGTIYEQYF
TRBD1,TRBJ2-7,TRBV29-1,TGCAGCGTTACCGGGACAGGGAGCTCCTACGAGCAGTACTTC,CSVTGTGSSYEQYF
TRBD2,TRBJ2-7,TRBV13,TGTGCCAGCAGCTCTTTAGCGGGGAATCGCTACGAGCAGTACTTC,CASSSLAGNRYEQYF
-,TRBJ2-5,TRBV6-5,TGTGCCAGCAGTTACCTAGAGACCCAGTACTTC,CASSYLETQYF
TRBD1,TRBJ1-6,TRBV5-1,TGCGCCAGCAGCGGTGGGGGACAGGGGGCTTCGGGGAATTCACCCCTCCACTTT,CASSGGGQGASGNSPLHF
TRBD2,TRBJ2-5,TRBV7-7,TGTGCTAGCAGCTCAACTAGCGGGGGAAAGACCCAGTACTTC,CASSSTSGGKTQYF
-,TRBJ2-7,TRBV9,TGTGCCAGCAGCGTAGCATCGGGTCGGGCCTACGAGCAGTACTTC,CASSVASGRAYEQYF
TRBD2,TRBJ2-7,TRBV11-2,TGTGCCAGCAGCTTGAGCGGGAGCTCCTACGAGCAGTACTTC,CASSLSGSSYEQYF
-,TRBJ2-7,TRBV6-6,TGTGCCAGCAGTTACCGGGGTAGCTCCTACGAGCAGTACTTC,CASSYRGSSYEQYF
TRBD1,TRBJ1-2,TRBV5-6,TGTGCCAGCAGCTTGCGGACAGGGGTCTCCACCCTCGATGGCTACACCTTC,CASSLRTGVSTLDGYTF
TRBD1,TRBJ1-4,TRBV5-4,TGTGCCAGCAGCTCAGGGGACAGGGTCGGTGAAAAACTGTTTTTT,CASSSGDRVGEKLFF
-,TRBJ1-1,TRBV9,TGTGCCAGCAGCCTCTCCGGACAGCCGAACACTGAAGCTTTCTTT,CASSLSGQPNTEAFF
-,TRBJ2-3,TRBV7-8,TGTGCCAGCAGCTTAGCTAGACAGACAATTAGTGGCACAGATACGCAGTATTTT,CASSLARQTISGTDTQYF
TRBD1,TRBJ2-7,TRBV7-2,TGTGCCAGCAGCTTCAGCTCCGGGACAGTCTCCTACGAGCAGTACTTC,CASSFSSGTVSYEQYF
-,TRBJ1-4,TRBV5-1,TGCGCCAGCAGCCTCAGAAAACGGACAGACCTTAATGAAAAACTGTTTTTT,CASSLRKRTDLNEKLFF
-,TRBJ1-2,TRBV30,TGTGCCTGGAGGGAGGGGACGAACTATGGCTACACCTTC,CAWREGTNYGYTF
-,TRBJ2-7,TRBV5-1,TGCGCCAGCAGCCACGGGGGAGCCAGCTCCTACGAGCAGTACTTC,CASSHGGASSYEQYF
-,TRBJ2-7,TRBV30,TGTGCCTGGAGTGCTAGCCAGTCCTACGAGCAGTACTTC,CAWSASQSYEQYF
TRBD1,TRBJ2-5,TRBV4-3,TGCGCCAGCAGCCAAGATTGGACAGGTCCAGAGACCCAGTACTTC,CASSQDWTGPETQYF
-,TRBJ1-1,TRBV18,TGTGCCAGCTCACCACAAGTCGGAGATAAAATGAACACTGAAGCTTTCTTT,CASSPQVGDKMNTEAFF
-,TRBJ1-2,TRBV15,TGTGCCACCAGCAGAGGACAAATTACACACTATGGCTACACCTTC,CATSRGQITHYGYTF
-,TRBJ2-7,TRBV27,TGTGCCAGCAGTCCGCAGGGGGGCTCGGGGTACGAGCAGTACTTC,CASSPQGGSGYEQYF
-,TRBJ2-7,TRBV5-1,TGCGCCAGCAGCTTGGAACAGCCACTCTGGGAGGAGCAGTACTTC,CASSLEQPLWEEQYF
TRBD1,TRBJ1-2,TRBV9,TGTGCCAGCAGCGTAGAAGTAAGGACAGGAGGCCTATATGGCTACACCTTC,CASSVEVRTGGLYGYTF
-,TRBJ1-1,TRBV7-9,TGTGCCAGCAGCTTAGTGGGAGGGGGGAACACTGAAGCTTTCTTT,CASSLVGGGNTEAFF
-,TRBJ2-1,TRBV2,TGTGCCAGCAAGGACGCGGGCTCCTACAATGAGCAGTTCTTC,CASKDAGSYNEQFF
TRBD1,TRBJ2-2,TRBV14,TGTGCCAGCAGCCAAGGCCCAACAGGGGCAAGGACCGGGGAGCTGTTTTTT,CASSQGPTGARTGELFF
-,TRBJ1-2,TRBV7-2,TGTGCCAGCACATTAAGCAGGGTAAACTATGGCTACACCTTC,CASTLSRVNYGYTF
-,TRBJ2-5,TRBV27,TGTGCCAGCAGTTTTACAGGGACCCAAGAGACCCAGTACTTC,CASSFTGTQETQYF
TRBD1,TRBJ2-7,TRBV11-2,TGTGCCAGCAGCTTAGATCCCGGGACAGGGGGCCTTTTTCCCTACGAGCAGTACTTC,CASSLDPGTGGLFPYEQYF
-,TRBJ2-7,TRBV19,TGTGCCAGTAGTCCTCTAGCGTTAGGCTCCTACGAGCAGTACTTC,CASSPLALGSYEQYF
-,TRBJ2-2,TRBV18,TGTGCCAGCTCACCTAAGGAGGTGTTTGGGGAGCTGTTTTTT,CASSPKEVFGELFF
-,TRBJ1-2,TRBV18,TGTGCCAGCTCACCGGGCCCCAACTATGGCTACACCTTC,CASSPGPNYGYTF
TRBD2,TRBJ2-1,TRBV30,TGTGCCTGGAGTCGGACTAGCGGGCTCAGGAATGAGCAGTTCTTC,CAWSRTSGLRNEQFF
TRBD1,TRBJ1-5,TRBV29-1,TGCAGCGTTATTAAGGGGGCAAATCAGCCCCAGCATTTT,CSVIKGANQPQHF
-,TRBJ2-7,TRBV2,TGTGCCAGCAGTGAAGCCCCAGGTTCCGGTTACTACGAGCAGTACTTC,CASSEAPGSGYYEQYF
TRBD1,TRBJ2-7,TRBV6-5,TGTGCCAGCAGCGGACCGGGACAGGTTGACGAGCAGTACTTC,CASSGPGQVDEQYF
-,TRBJ1-2,TRBV7-9,TGTGCCAGCAGCTTATCAGGGGACTATGGCTACACCTTC,CASSLSGDYGYTF
-,TRBJ2-2,TRBV4-2,TGTGCCAGCAGCCAAGGGCAGATGAACACCGGGGAGCTGTTTTTT,CASSQGQMNTGELFF
TRBD2,TRBJ2-5,TRBV30,TGTGCCTGGACTAGCGGGAGTATAGAGACCCAGTACTTC,CAWTSGSIETQYF
TRBD2,TRBJ2-2,TRBV28,TGTGCCAGCATGGGCCGGGGGGAGAACACCGGGGAGCTGTTTTTT,CASMGRGENTGELFF